Given below is one TCR beta chain in context. This sample is drawn from a study of blood T cell repertoires in COVID-19. As for the study in general: Samples came from the United States, Italy and Spain, spanning acute and convalescent COVID-19. The cDNA or gDNA used as material had been derived from T cells, B-cell-depleted T cells, or PBMCs.

Original handling: Reference gene primer amplification gave estimated nucleated cell counts. Clones were sequenced by immunoSEQ multiplex PCR, and TCRdb holds only the in-frame ones, with some missing. That table gives V, J and clone size, and the DNA gave D and trimming. The sample consists of roughly 100,000 clones, 65% to 90% of them appearing once. The germline gives CDR1 DFQATT, CDR2 SNEGSKA (reference sequence). Trimming cost V 3 bases and J 5 bases; bases outside gene matches: 4. This CDR3 has 13 residues. The TCR originated in a man older than 75 with acute or convalescent COVID-19. The V and J genes are TRBV20-1 and TRBJ2-7; TRBD1 aligns across 10 bases. The material sequenced was peripheral blood. Here the CDR3 reads CSASGTGVNEQYF. The CDR3 bases are TGCAGTGCTAGTGGGACAGGGGTAAACGAGCAGTACTTC.